The entry below describes one T cell receptor (beta chain). As yet, its antigen is unknown. The source of the sample is a study of cytomegalovirus exposure and HLA in healthy donors. Study-wide points: In a later analysis, at a false discovery rate of 0.05, roughly 17,000 TCR beta sequences were associated with HLA alleles. When the data were analyzed later, several of the most significant clusters appeared to be linked to common viral pathogens. TCR association rates varied by HLA locus in a later analysis, with DRB1 highest and HLA-C lowest.

There are 12 residues in the CDR3. Trimming removed 5 bases from V and 5 bases from J, with 9 bases in between. Germline loops: CDR1 LNHDA, CDR2 SQIVND (reference sequence). Researchers ran the PCR with 60 Vbeta and 13 Jbeta primers. Method: immunoSEQ multiplex PCR; TCRdb's copy keeps in-frame clones and lacks some. The data hold around 230,000 clones, with around 80% observed a single time. This clonotype originated in a boy younger than 18 in good health and CMV-seronegative. V gene TRBV19 combines with J gene TRBJ1-2; D may be TRBD1 (5 bases). The sequencing sample was made of PBMCs. CDR3 in amino acids: CASSPGLYGYTF. DNA for the CDR3: TGTGCCAGTAGTCCAGGGTTATATGGCTACACCTTC.